The 9 T cell receptor beta chains reported below all come from one sample, sequenced in a study of response to subunit inactivated influenza vaccine (dated by TCRdb to about 2018). The method was RT-PCR. The run used an Illumina HiSeq 2500. TCRdb reprocessed the public reads (quality trimming at Q25 with fastp, clone calling with MiXCR) and kept in-frame beta chains. Each record represents a unique CDR3 protein, reported with the most common genes and DNA among its rows. For this sample there are 500,000 to 600,000 distinct CDR3 sequences; approximately 7.7% appear just once. The ten largest clones represent over 10% of the sample. The sequencing here drew on PBMCs from blood, taken around 25 months after vaccination. The receptors shown here come from a man between 50 and 75 years old who received an inactivated influenza vaccine. Donor details come from another sample of the same person, matched by shared clones.

The genes are TRBV20-1 and TRBJ1-3; D is ambiguous. In germline, CDR1 is DFQATT, CDR2 SNEGSKA (reference sequence). The ends were cut back, 1 base at V and 0 bases at J, with 10 bases in the middle. This CDR3 comprises 15 residues. In DNA, the CDR3 is TGCAGTGCTAGAGTGGGCGGCTTCTCTGGAAACACCATATATTTT. Its protein is CSARVGGFSGNTIYF.

This clonotype appeared a few times. This chain connects TRBV25-1 to TRBJ2-7; D gene uncertain. From germline, CDR1 is MGHDK and CDR2 SYGVNS. The CDR3 spans 11 residues. The germline V and J ends were trimmed by 9 bases and 1 base, with 7 bases remaining between them. Here the CDR3 reads CARGGSYEQYF. In nucleotides, the CDR3 is TGTGCCAGGGGTGGGTCCTACGAGCAGTACTTC.

The table lists this clonotype with a few counts. The rearrangement links TRBV7-9 to TRBJ1-2, with no clear D. V lost 5 bases, J lost 4 bases, and 17 bases lay in between. The CDR3 runs 15 residues. Per the germline V gene, CDR1 is SEHNR and CDR2 is FQNEAQ (reference sequence). This CDR3 is CASSPTMTGSYGYTF. The CDR3 DNA is TGTGCCAGCAGCCCAACGATGACTGGTAGCTATGGCTACACCTTC.

This clonotype was seen once. The chain is built from TRBV5-1 and TRBJ2-1; 10 bases align to TRBD2. V lost 3 bases, J lost 10 bases, and 13 bases stayed unmatched. Per germline, CDR1 SGHRS and CDR2 YFSETQ. This CDR3 has 16 amino acids. The CDR3 region has the DNA TGCGCCAGCAGCTCCACCGTAAGCGGGGGGGCCTTAGAGCAGTTCTTC. It encodes CASSSTVSGGALEQFF. The variable domain in full, completed from reference TRBV5-1 and TRBJ2-1, reads KAGVTQTPRYLIKTRGQQVTLSCSPISGHRSVSWYQQTPGQGLQFLFEYFSETQRNKGNFPGRFSGRQFSNSRSEMNVSTLELGDSALYLCASSSTVSGGALEQFFGPGTRLTVL.

The chain employs TRBV9 and TRBJ2-7; D possibly matches TRBD1 or TRBD2 (5 bases each). The length of the CDR3 is 16 residues. CDR1 is SGDLS, CDR2 YYNGEE, per germline. Trimming left V 4 bases short and J 6 bases short, with 23 bases between. CDR3 region: CASSLTTGIRVPEQYF. In nucleotides, the CDR3 is TGTGCCAGCAGCTTGACAACCGGGATCAGGGTTCCCGAGCAGTACTTC.

Only a few counts were recorded for this clonotype. The chain carries TRBV20-1 and TRBJ2-5; tentatively, D is TRBD1 or TRBD2 (5 bases each). Germline assignment: CDR1 DFQATT and CDR2 SNEGSKA (reference sequence). V lost 4 bases and J 5 bases, leaving 17 bases between the germline ends. This CDR3 contains 14 residues. CDR3 in amino acids: CSATRGGLGETQYF. In nucleotides, the CDR3 is TGCAGTGCTACCCGGGGCGGGTTAGGTGAGACCCAGTACTTC.

The chain combines TRBV9 with TRBJ2-1, with a tentative D call TRBD2 (7 bases). This CDR3 has 16 residues. CDR1 SGDLS and CDR2 YYNGEE come from the germline V gene. Trimming took off 0 bases at V and 4 bases at J, with 14 bases between the two ends. CDR3 sequence reads: CASSVDVGGPYNEQFF. CDR3 sequence (DNA): TGTGCCAGCAGCGTAGACGTCGGGGGGCCGTACAATGAGCAGTTCTTC.

This chain joins TRBV6-2 or TRBV6-3 and TRBJ2-1; TRBD2 matches at 8 bases. CDR1 is MNHEY and CDR2 is SVGEGT in the germline V gene. The CDR3 covers 14 residues. The trim removed 5 bases at V and 7 bases at J, leaving 7 bases unmatched. CDR3 residues: CASSRGGPFNEQFF. The CDR3 region has the DNA TGTGCCAGCAGTCGGGGGGGCCCGTTTAATGAGCAGTTCTTC.

The chain combines TRBV12-3 or TRBV12-4 with TRBJ2-1, with no clear D. V gave up 4 bases and J gave up 2 bases, with 9 bases separating them. The CDR3 consists of 14 residues. The CDR3 loop reads CASSSMRTYNEQFF. DNA of the CDR3: TGTGCCAGCAGTTCGATGAGGACCTACAATGAGCAGTTCTTC.